This entry describes one T cell receptor beta chain. This clone was seen once. What this receptor recognizes is not known. No qualities accompany the bases; no much larger clone lies one base away. The CDR3, from cysteine to phenylalanine, totals 20 residues. Only the CDR3 DNA is retained, 60 bases long and in frame from the first base. The germline V gene yields SGHNT for CDR1 and YENEEA for CDR2. Relative to germline, V is missing 1 base and J is missing 1 base, with 8 bases of the junction outside any gene match. These data come from a study of cytomegalovirus exposure and HLA in healthy donors (TCRdb year 2017). Background for the entire study: In an earlier analysis of about 560 of the donors, around 300 Gb of sequence data and 117 million unique TCR beta sequences from 180 million or so T cells were reported. An early release covering over 500 HLA-typed donors comprised approximately 290 gigabases of sequencing data and around 80 million unique TCR sequences. The genetic ancestry cluster associated with self-reported Caucasian donors included over 80% of the 398 genotyped donors. The study aimed to test whether signatures of past pathogen exposure could be identified by cataloging public T cell receptors. The study profiled the T cell repertoires of hundreds of subjects by immunosequencing and related them to cytomegalovirus serostatus. Along with the approximately 600-subject first cohort, a separate validation cohort of some 130 different subjects was used. To predict cytomegalovirus infection status, the study combined high-throughput TCR immunosequencing, statistical association of individual TCRs with disease status, and machine learning. In a later analysis, previously published TCR beta repertoires from roughly 710 donors were re-analyzed and high-resolution HLA genotyping was added so that TCR occurrence patterns could be studied. The later analysis used no new phenotypic data to find candidate immune exposures, relying instead on TCR beta sequences and their occurrence across donors. In an earlier analysis of about 590 of the donors, high-throughput TCR beta sequencing was used to judge whether each TCR beta V gene segment behaved as functional or pseudogenic. Donor age, sex, ethnicity and CMV serostatus were compiled together with the repertoire data. A later genetic analysis took genome-wide SNP genotypes for about 65% of the roughly 670 donors and used that subset as a discovery cohort. All discovery cohort repertoires had been generated using a single sequencing platform. Class I and class II HLA loci were covered by the typing at four-digit resolution. The number of typed donors differed by locus: roughly 620-630 for A, B, C, DRB1 and DQB1; approximately 520 for DQA1; over 600 for DPA1; and roughly 470 for DPB1. About five DR-DQ haplotypes were treated as single units for association and clustering because of strong linkage in the cohort. Among several hundred genotyped donors of the cohort, an average of approximately 240,000 unique TCR beta nucleotide sequences was sequenced per donor, of which about 18% were non-productive. Beyond this particular receptor, the publication reports: In the study, approximately 150 TCR beta chains were listed as associated with cytomegalovirus. A cluster of highly shared sequence variants was judged likely to be a technical artifact of the sequencing pipeline. Immune exposure information for the cohort was limited to CMV serostatus. While some public TCRs were present in many individuals, most TCR sequences turned up only very rarely across donors. According to a later genetic analysis, donors in an Asian-associated ancestry cluster had fewer N-insertions in productive TCRs than the approximately 710-donor mean. In both the original and validation cohorts, the classifier was reported to diagnose cytomegalovirus status with high specificity and sensitivity. Several of the top co-occurrence clusters appeared to be linked to parvovirus B19, influenza, CMV and Epstein-Barr virus, according to a later analysis. This cohort had only TCR beta chains sequenced, and the lack of alpha or paired-chain data limited which features could be detected. Presence/absence analyses assumed roughly uniform sequencing depth across donors, an assumption that may not hold. In a later analysis, HLA-associated TCR beta chains were found to be more clonally expanded and to have lower generation probabilities than equally common non-associated chains. A further reported finding was that TCR beta sequences accurately predicted the HLA-A and HLA-B alleles for most subjects in the first cohort. Linkage disequilibrium might explain the correlated functional status among segregating V segments, but an unknown experimental factor could not be ruled out. Specific HLA alleles were associated with roughly 16,000 TCR beta sequences at a false discovery rate of 0.05 in a later analysis. Because HLA typing was missing for some donors at each locus, association tests included only the typed subset. In vitro tests confirmed that a few of the cytomegalovirus-associated TCR beta chains recognize cytomegalovirus antigens. A later analysis found that most CMV-associated TCR beta chains appeared HLA-restricted, with HLA associations seemingly driven largely by CMV exposure. A later analysis found that TCR association rates varied across HLA loci, with DRB1 alleles showing the most associated TCRs and HLA-C alleles the fewest. Over 15 rarely observed V segments, including chromosome 9 orphons, were excluded from the earlier analysis of several hundred of the donors because counts were too low. In an earlier analysis of 587 of the donors, most TCR beta V segments appeared in productive rearrangements about 87% or about 30% of the time, broadly matching IMGT annotations. Assigning TCR associations to individual alleles was difficult when HLA alleles, especially DR and DQ, strongly co-occurred. Some IMGT-functional V segments, including TRBV6-2 and TRBV6-3, could not be distinguished by the 87-base-pair reads and were therefore excluded. An association between a missense DCLRE1C variant and V-gene and J-gene trimming of TCR beta chains was found in a later genetic analysis and replicated in an independent cohort. The authors suggested that the approach could potentially be extended to other disease states and immunological phenotypes.

The cohort was made up of roughly 670 healthy bone marrow donors. Cohort members were all nominally healthy when sampled, although unrecorded immune exposures were likely present. The donor tested CMV seropositive, placing the donor among the approximately 310 seropositive members of the cohort. Every donor gave a peripheral blood sample, and the peripheral blood mononuclear cells from that sample were used for TCR beta sequencing. The Qiagen DNeasy Blood Extraction Kit was used to extract genomic DNA from the blood cell samples. The library relied on the immunoSEQ multiplex PCR assay. The multiplex PCR relied on a mix of 60 forward primers for TCR Vbeta segments and 13 reverse primers for TCR Jbeta segments. The CDR3 region of rearranged TCR beta genes was amplified from genomic DNA by a multiplex PCR assay. On the Illumina HiSeq System, the amplified TCR beta libraries were sequenced as 87-base-pair reads. The study's own analysis went as follows. In a later analysis, 77 million or so unique TCR beta chains were counted across the 500 to 850 repertoires, and roughly 10 million of these chains were shared by at least two donors. A nearest-neighbor algorithm error-corrected the raw reads and collapsed the reads into unique sequences, merging closely related sequences to remove PCR and sequencing errors. To assign V, D and J gene segments, CDR3 sequences were aligned to IMGT reference sequences. For a sequence to be retained, a match of at least six nucleotides was required to both a V gene segment and a J gene segment. Rearrangements were called productive when the CDR3 lacked stop codons and stayed in frame with V and J; all others were non-productive. Following IMGT convention, CDR3 was defined as the stretch from the second conserved V-encoded cysteine up to the conserved J-encoded phenylalanine. Sequences without an unambiguous match to a single V gene segment were excluded from the earlier analysis of several hundred of the donors. An earlier analysis of 500 to 700 of the donors classified V segments as functional when productive rearrangements were above 56.7% and as segregating when the standard deviation between donors was above 5%. A statistical classification framework was developed to diagnose cytomegalovirus status using the catalog of TCR beta chain sequences. A later analysis assigned V and J genes by comparing TCR nucleotide sequences with IMGT/GENE-DB human TR gene sequences. In a later analysis, CDR3 sequences and most-parsimonious VDJ recombination scenarios were assigned using the TCRdist pipeline. A later analysis defined each TCR beta chain by its CDR3 amino acid sequence plus V-gene family, and excluded reads lacking a unique V-gene family. A later analysis removed 592 highly shared, low-generation-probability nucleotide sequences to deal with suspected cross-contamination and a sequencing artifact. In a later analysis, a clonal expansion index was calculated for each public chain from normalized within-repertoire ranks of inferred template counts. In a later analysis, generation probabilities were computed using a VDJ recombination model fitted to out-of-frame rearrangements, and the results were checked against IGoR. In a later analysis, hypergeometric tests were used to score TCR-TCR, TCR-HLA and TCR-CMV co-occurrence, with a repertoire-size bias correction applied to TCR pairs. In a later analysis, false discovery rates were estimated by permuting HLA or CMV assignments 20 times. In a later analysis, co-occurring TCRs were grouped using DBSCAN, and TCRdist sequence similarity was added for clustering within HLA-allele-positive subsets. For co-occurrence clustering, repertoires with fewer than 30,000 or more than 120,000 public chains were excluded, along with five repertoires with anomalous nucleotide sharing. This is the immuneACCESS table as TCRdb keeps it, with only in-frame sequences that have V and J called. A part of the clones is gone; compared with another copy, unresolved V genes explain less than half, and the rest is unexplained. Clone size and V and J calls were adopted from that table, with D and trimming inferred from the DNA. This sample lists around 150,000 clones; around 80% were detected once. The top ten hold roughly 6.2% of the sample.

The rearranged chain carries TRBV11-3 and TRBJ2-1; TRBD2 matches 15 bases in the middle. The TCR sequence derives from a male donor in good health and CMV-seropositive. The material sequenced was PBMCs. The DNA sequence is TGTGCCAGCAGCTTAGGGAGGGGGACTAGCGGGAGGAAATCCTACAATGAGCAGTTCTTC. Translated, it gives CASSLGRGTSGRKSYNEQFF.